This TCR beta chain appears in the sequencing data of a study of blood T cell repertoires in COVID-19. Study overall: From the United States, Italy and Spain came samples of acute and convalescent COVID-19.

Germline V gene lookup returns CDR1 MDHEN and CDR2 SYDVKM. The CDR3 consists of 19 residues. Between the trimmed V and J ends, which lost 6 bases and 2 bases, there was a span of 23 bases. Sequenced by immunoSEQ multiplex PCR; TCRdb stores in-frame clones only, minus some. The table has some 150,000 clones, roughly 87% seen once. The sample taken for sequencing was peripheral blood. J is TRBJ2-6 and V is TRBV28; TRBD1 might be the D (5 bases). This TCR derives from a woman aged 55-70 years who had recovered from COVID-19. The CDR3 loop reads CASSPAGQGLLPGANVLTF. CDR3 coding DNA: TGTGCCAGCAGCCCCGCCGGGCAGGGTCTCCTCCCTGGGGCCAACGTCCTGACTTTC. The entire variable domain, with the rest obtained from reference TRBV28 and TRBJ2-6, is as follows: DVKVTQSSRYLVKRTGEKVFLECVQDMDHENMFWYRQDPGLGLRLIYFSYDVKMKEKGDIPEGYSVSREKKERFSLILESASTNQTSMYLCASSPAGQGLLPGANVLTFGAGSRLTVL.